Presented here are 22 T cell receptor beta chains from one specimen sequenced in a study of cytomegalovirus exposure and HLA in healthy donors. The PCR used 60 Vbeta and 13 Jbeta primers. TCRdb keeps only in-frame clones here, not all; method: immunoSEQ multiplex PCR. The table has about 130,000 clones, approximately 80% seen once. The sequenced material came from PBMCs. The receptors come from a middle-aged woman in good health and CMV-seropositive.

The rearrangement links TRBV7-8 to TRBJ2-7, with TRBD1 matching over 9 bases. This CDR3 comprises 16 residues. Per germline, CDR1 SGHVS and CDR2 FQNEAQ. The ends lost 5 bases at V and 3 bases at J; junction bases unmatched: 11. The CDR3 nucleotides read TGTGCCAGCAGCCCACAGGGGGCTAGCGGAATCTACGAGCAGTACTTC. It translates to CASSPQGASGIYEQYF. The full variable domain, completed using reference TRBV7-8 and TRBJ2-7, is GAGVSQSPRYKVAKRGQDVALRCDPISGHVSLFWYQQALGQGPEFLTYFQNEAQLDKSGLPSDRFFAERPEGSVSTLKIQRTQQEDSAVYLCASSPQGASGIYEQYFGPGTRLTVT.

The J gene is TRBJ2-2, the V gene TRBV9; no reliable D call. Trimming took 1 base from V and 0 from J, leaving 7 bases between them. Germline values: CDR1 SGDLS, CDR2 YYNGEE. The CDR3 runs 15 residues. As DNA, the CDR3 is TGTGCCAGCAGCGTAAGACAATCGAACACCGGGGAGCTGTTTTTT. Translating gives CASSVRQSNTGELFF.

The J gene is TRBJ2-5, the V gene TRBV28; D gene uncertain. Trimming stripped 2 bases from V and 2 bases from J, with 9 bases between. The germline gives CDR1 MDHEN, CDR2 SYDVKM. This CDR3 region has 14 residues. CDR3 nucleotide sequence: TGTGCCAGCAGTTTACACTCGGAGCAAGAGACCCAGTACTTC. It codes for CASSLHSEQETQYF.

The CDR3 DNA sequence: TGTGCCAGCAGCTTATGGGATAGCGCCACAGATACGCAGTATTTT. Its protein product is CASSLWDSATDTQYF. The chain combines TRBV13 with TRBJ2-3; maybe TRBD2 (5 bases). In germline, CDR1 is PRHDT, CDR2 FYEKMQ (reference sequence). This CDR3 comprises 15 residues. V lost 2 bases and J 2 bases, leaving 11 bases between the germline ends.

V usage is TRBV28 and J usage is TRBJ2-3; 12 bases are a match to TRBD2. CDR3 length equals 17 residues. Trimming removed 6 bases from V and 5 bases from J; junction bases left unmatched: 12. The germline CDR1 and CDR2 sequences are MDHEN and SYDVKM. The CDR3 loop reads CASSNLRLAGEGDTQYF. CDR3 DNA: TGTGCCAGCAGCAACCTCAGACTAGCGGGAGAGGGAGATACGCAGTATTTT.

The chain uses TRBV30 and TRBJ2-7, with unresolved D. Germline V gene data show CDR1 as GTSNPN and CDR2 as SVGIG (reference sequence). The CDR3 has 12 amino acids. The V end lost 2 bases, the J end lost 1 base, and 6 bases lay between the germline ends. Here the CDR3 reads CAWSPRSYEQYF. CDR3 nucleotides: TGTGCCTGGAGTCCCAGATCCTACGAGCAGTACTTC.

This chain joins TRBV7-8 and TRBJ2-2, with 7 bases matching TRBD1. V lost 2 bases, J lost 4 bases, and 19 bases stayed unmatched. CDR1 SGHVS and CDR2 FQNEAQ come from the germline V gene. This CDR3 comprises 20 residues. As DNA, the CDR3 is TGTGCCAGCAGCTTACCTTACAGGGGCATGGTCGGACGGGGCACCGGGGAGCTGTTTTTT. It specifies CASSLPYRGMVGRGTGELFF.

The chain links TRBV5-1 to TRBJ1-3; D remains unclear. The V gene's germline CDR1 is SGHRS and CDR2 YFSETQ. There are 15 residues in the CDR3. The V end was cut by 2 bases, the J end by 0 bases, with 9 bases between. CDR3 nucleotide sequence: TGCGCCAGCAGCTTAGACGGGAGCTCTGGAAACACCATATATTTT. It specifies CASSLDGSSGNTIYF.

This clone has only one observation. The V call is TRBV29-1, the J call TRBJ2-2; 11 bases are shared with TRBD1. The CDR3 contains 16 residues. V dropped 6 bases and J dropped 4; count of bases not matched to a gene: 10. Germline loops: CDR1 SQVTM, CDR2 ANQGSEA. DNA of the CDR3: TGCAGCGTGTTATTAAAAGGGACAGGGGGCACCGGGGAGCTGTTTTTT. Translating gives CSVLLKGTGGTGELFF.

This clone has just a few counts. The chain combines TRBV6-4 with TRBJ2-5; TRBD1 is a possible D gene (7 bases). Trimming shortened V by 9 bases and J by 11 bases, and 22 bases separated the two germline ends. This CDR3 comprises 13 residues. Germline V gene lookup returns CDR1 MRHNA and CDR2 SNTAGT. CDR3 protein: CASTWTGRGSQYF. The CDR3 DNA reads as TGTGCCAGTACGTGGACAGGCCGGGGGAGTCAGTACTTC.

This rearrangement joins TRBV7-2 to TRBJ2-1; 8 bases align to TRBD2. The V gene's germline CDR1 is SGHTA and CDR2 FQGNSA. This CDR3 is 17 amino acids long. V gave up 5 bases and J gave up 3 bases; unmatched junction bases: 12. CDR3 residues: CASSPAKLADFYNEQFF. Here the CDR3 DNA reads TGTGCCAGCAGCCCCGCGAAACTAGCGGACTTCTACAATGAGCAGTTCTTC.

V and J are TRBV4-2 and TRBJ2-3; tentatively, D is TRBD2 (6 bases). With 1 base removed from V and 2 bases from J, the gap between germline ends came to 10 bases. There are 15 residues in the CDR3. Germline-derived CDR1 and CDR2 are LGHNA and YNFKEQ. The CDR3 loop is CASSQGDSTTDTQYF. The CDR3 DNA is TGTGCCAGCAGCCAAGGGGACTCAACCACAGATACGCAGTATTTT.

The chain has TRBV28 and TRBJ2-7, with D possibly matching TRBD1 (6 bases). The V end was cut by 6 bases, the J end by 5 bases, with 23 bases between. Germline V lookup: CDR1 MDHEN, CDR2 SYDVKM. CDR3 length: 16 residues. As DNA, the CDR3 is TGTGCCAGCAGACCCAACAGGGCTCCTTATGGGAACGAGCAGTACTTC. This sequence encodes CASRPNRAPYGNEQYF. Variable domain in full (rest from reference TRBV28 and TRBJ2-7): DVKVTQSSRYLVKRTGEKVFLECVQDMDHENMFWYRQDPGLGLRLIYFSYDVKMKEKGDIPEGYSVSREKKERFSLILESASTNQTSMYLCASRPNRAPYGNEQYFGPGTRLTVT.

In its sample, this clone was seen a few times. J is TRBJ2-7 and V is TRBV7-9, with 8 nucleotides matching TRBD1. Germline V gene sequence: CDR1 SEHNR, CDR2 FQNEAQ (reference sequence). V shed 5 bases and J 5 bases; nucleotides not matched to a gene: 11. The CDR3 has 15 amino acids. CDR3 amino acids: CASSRLGQALDEQYF. The CDR3 DNA is TGTGCCAGCAGCCGGCTGGGACAGGCCCTTGACGAGCAGTACTTC.

The chain recombines TRBV5-1 with TRBJ2-3, with D perhaps TRBD1 (5 bases). The CDR3 spans 14 residues. Germline values: CDR1 SGHRS, CDR2 YFSETQ. V lost 1 base and J 5 bases, leaving 11 bases between the germline ends. CDR3 protein: CASSLQGSQDTQYF. The DNA for the CDR3 is TGCGCCAGCAGCTTGCAGGGCAGCCAAGATACGCAGTATTTT.

J is TRBJ2-1 and V is TRBV7-2; D ambiguous. V lost 5 bases to trimming and J lost 0 bases, with 5 bases between them. CDR1 is SGHTA and CDR2 is FQGNSA in the germline V gene. This CDR3 comprises 13 residues. The CDR3 DNA reads TGTGCCAGCAGCCCTAGCTCCTACAATGAGCAGTTCTTC. Amino acid sequence: CASSPSSYNEQFF.

This clone was detected only once. V gene TRBV6-5 combines with J gene TRBJ2-7; maybe TRBD2 (5 bases). Germline-derived CDR1 and CDR2 are MNHEY and SVGAGI. With 2 bases removed from V and 2 bases from J, the gap between germline ends came to 10 bases. This CDR3 region has 14 residues. Here the CDR3 DNA reads TGTGCCAGCAGTTACAAGCGGATGGCCTACGAGCAGTACTTC. Translation gives CASSYKRMAYEQYF.

This chain connects TRBV9 to TRBJ1-5; tentative D call: TRBD1 (5 bases). This CDR3 contains 14 residues. The V gene lost 3 bases and the J gene lost 8 bases, with 15 bases spanning the gap. Per germline, CDR1 SGDLS and CDR2 YYNGEE. The CDR3 DNA reads TGTGCCAGCAGCGCCAGCCAGGGAGGAGAGCCCCAGCATTTT. Amino acids: CASSASQGGEPQHF. Together with reference TRBV9 and TRBJ1-5, the CDR3 gives the full variable domain: DSGVTQTPKHLITATGQRVTLRCSPRSGDLSVYWYQQSLDQGLQFLIQYYNGEERAKGNILERFSAQQFPDLHSELNLSSLELGDSALYFCASSASQGGEPQHFGDGTRLSIL.

J is TRBJ2-7 and V is TRBV18; no firm D call. This CDR3 region has 14 residues. V was shortened by 1 base and J by 3 bases, with 10 bases between the two germline ends. CDR1 and CDR2 from the germline V gene are KGHSH and LQKENI. Here the CDR3 reads CASSPRALLYEQYF. CDR3 coding DNA: TGTGCCAGCTCACCACGGGCTTTGCTCTACGAGCAGTACTTC.

As to this clone: At one of its ends the junction is not consistent with the germline gene, which may arise from a read error. The chain links TRBV6-6 to TRBJ2-2, with a weak D call TRBD2 (6 bases). CDR1 and CDR2 (germline): MNHNY, SVGAGI (reference sequence). The CDR3 is 15 amino acids. The DNA of the CDR3 is TGTGCCAGCAAGATCCCGAACCCGAACACCGGGGGGCTGTTTTTT. Translated, it gives CASKIPNPNTGGLFF.

This clone was seen only once. The chain combines TRBV29-1 with TRBJ2-7; 7 bases line up with TRBD1. J was trimmed by 2 bases and V by 5 bases; bases with no gene match: 6. The germline gives CDR1 SQVTM, CDR2 ANQGSEA. The CDR3 totals 13 residues. CDR3 sequence (DNA): TGCAGCGTTTTCCGGGACAGCCCCTACGAGCAGTACTTC. It is translated as CSVFRDSPYEQYF.

The CDR3 nucleotides are TGTGCCAGCAGCGTTGGAGTAGCGACCCAAATGGAGACCCAGTACTTC. Protein sequence: CASSVGVATQMETQYF. The rearrangement uses TRBV9 and TRBJ2-5; tentatively, D is TRBD2 (5 bases). Trimming stripped 2 bases from V and 5 bases from J, with 19 bases between. This CDR3 spans 16 amino acids. CDR1 SGDLS and CDR2 YYNGEE come from the germline V gene.